This TCR beta chain appears in the sequencing data of a study of CD8 T cells in ankylosing spondylitis. The V gene's germline CDR1 is DFQATT and CDR2 SNEGSKA (reference sequence). V gave up 3 bases and J gave up 2 bases; unmatched junction bases: 3. This CDR3 has 13 residues. The study's findings and limits: Among TCR beta sequences, a motif of several highly homologous variants appeared characteristic of ankylosing spondylitis blood. Peripheral blood held disease-linked clones only at relatively low frequency, and these were CD8+. Disease-linked clones reportedly concentrated significantly in matched ankylosing spondylitis synovial fluid.

To note about this clonotype: Its target is not known.

Scientists made TCR beta libraries using quantitative 5'-RACE with molecular barcodes. Each CDR3 protein is one row after TCRdb ran MiXCR on the 5' RACE reads. The sample has around 890,000 distinct CDR3 sequences; 12% are singletons. The gene calls are TRBV20-1 and TRBJ2-7; TRBD1 agrees at 8 bases. This TCR came from a male donor with ankylosing spondylitis. Sequenced sample: blood, either unsorted or a sorted T cell fraction (not recorded which). In DNA, the CDR3 is TGCAGTGCTAGCTGGGACAGGACCTACGAGCAGTACTTC. Translating gives CSASWDRTYEQYF.